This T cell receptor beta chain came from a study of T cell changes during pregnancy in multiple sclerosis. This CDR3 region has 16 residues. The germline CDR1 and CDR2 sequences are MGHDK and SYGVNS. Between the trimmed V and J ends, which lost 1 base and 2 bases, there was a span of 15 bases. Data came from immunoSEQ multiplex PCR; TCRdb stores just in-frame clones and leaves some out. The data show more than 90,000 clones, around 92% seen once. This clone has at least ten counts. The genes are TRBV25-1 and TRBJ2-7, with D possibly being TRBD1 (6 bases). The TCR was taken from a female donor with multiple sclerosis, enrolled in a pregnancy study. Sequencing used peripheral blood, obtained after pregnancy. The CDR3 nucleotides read TGTGCCAGCAGTGAATTGGGGGCCGCAGGAGCCTACGAGCAGTACTTC. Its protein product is CASSELGAAGAYEQYF.